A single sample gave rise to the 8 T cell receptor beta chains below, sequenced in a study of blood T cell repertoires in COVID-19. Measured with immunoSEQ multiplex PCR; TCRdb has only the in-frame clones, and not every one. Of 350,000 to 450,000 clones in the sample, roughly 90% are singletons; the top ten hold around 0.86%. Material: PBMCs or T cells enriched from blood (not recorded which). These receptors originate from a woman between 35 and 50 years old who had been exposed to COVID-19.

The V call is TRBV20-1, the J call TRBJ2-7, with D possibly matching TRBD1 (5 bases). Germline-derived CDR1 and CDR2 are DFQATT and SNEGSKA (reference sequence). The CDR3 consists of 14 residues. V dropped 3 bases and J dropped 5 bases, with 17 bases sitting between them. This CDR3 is CSASQAGMSHEQYF. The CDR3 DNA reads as TGCAGTGCTAGTCAGGCAGGGATGAGCCACGAGCAGTACTTC.

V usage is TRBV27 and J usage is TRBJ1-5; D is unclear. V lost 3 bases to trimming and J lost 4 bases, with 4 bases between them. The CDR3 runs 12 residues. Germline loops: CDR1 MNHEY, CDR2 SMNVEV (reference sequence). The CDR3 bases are TGTGCCAGCAGTTTTGCGAATCAGCCCCAGCATTTT. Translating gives CASSFANQPQHF.

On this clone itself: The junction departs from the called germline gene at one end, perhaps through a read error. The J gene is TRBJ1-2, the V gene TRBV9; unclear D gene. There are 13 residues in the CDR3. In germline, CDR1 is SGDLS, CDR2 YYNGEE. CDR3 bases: TGTGCCAGCAGCGTAGAACCGCACTATGGTTACACCTTC. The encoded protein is CASSVEPHYGYTF.

CDR3 loop: CASSLMVQGAVAEAFF. CDR3 sequence (DNA): TGTGCCAGCAGCTTAATGGTGCAGGGGGCGGTTGCTGAAGCTTTCTTT. This chain uses TRBV7-8 with TRBJ1-1, with 8 nucleotides matching TRBD1. With 2 bases clipped from V and 6 bases from J, the junction kept 11 bases outside the gene matches. The CDR3 spans 16 residues. Germline CDR1 and CDR2: SGHVS and FQNEAQ.

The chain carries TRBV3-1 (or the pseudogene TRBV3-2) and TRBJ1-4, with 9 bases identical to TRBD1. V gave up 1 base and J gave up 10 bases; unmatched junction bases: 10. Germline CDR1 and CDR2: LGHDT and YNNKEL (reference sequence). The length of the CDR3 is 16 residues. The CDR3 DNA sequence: TGTGCCAGCAGCCAAGGTGTTGAGGACAGGGGAGCAAAACTGTTTTTT. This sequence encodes CASSQGVEDRGAKLFF.

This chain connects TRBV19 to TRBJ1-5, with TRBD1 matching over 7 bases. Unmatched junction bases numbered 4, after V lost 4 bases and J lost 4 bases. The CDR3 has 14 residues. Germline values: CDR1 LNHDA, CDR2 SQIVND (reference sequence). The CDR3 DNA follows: TGTGCCAGTAGTACACAGGGGAAAAATCAGCCCCAGCATTTT. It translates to CASSTQGKNQPQHF.

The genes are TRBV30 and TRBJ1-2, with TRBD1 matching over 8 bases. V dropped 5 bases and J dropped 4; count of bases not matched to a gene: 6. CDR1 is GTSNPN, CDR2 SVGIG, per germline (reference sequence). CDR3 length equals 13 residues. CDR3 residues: CAWADRAGYGYTF. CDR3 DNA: TGTGCCTGGGCGGACAGGGCGGGCTATGGCTACACCTTC.

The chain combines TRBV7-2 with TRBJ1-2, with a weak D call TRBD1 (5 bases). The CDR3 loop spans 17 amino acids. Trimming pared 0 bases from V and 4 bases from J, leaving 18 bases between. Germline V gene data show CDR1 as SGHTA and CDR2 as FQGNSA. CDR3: CASSLALSRQGIYGYTF. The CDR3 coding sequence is TGTGCCAGCAGCTTAGCTCTGTCCCGTCAGGGAATCTATGGCTACACCTTC. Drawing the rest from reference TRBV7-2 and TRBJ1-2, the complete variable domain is GAGVSQSPSNKVTEKGKDVELRCDPISGHTALYWYRQSLGQGLEFLIYFQGNSAPDKSGLPSDRFSAERTGGSVSTLTIQRTQQEDSAVYLCASSLALSRQGIYGYTFGSGTRLTVV.